This TCR beta chain is drawn from a study of PD-1 blockade in classical Hodgkin lymphoma. Looking at the study overall: Intravenous infusions of nivolumab 3 mg/kg reached patients every 2 weeks.

A word on this clone: Its antigen is still unknown.

Broader study findings: The causes of the repertoire differences, possibly disease activity or prior therapy, remain undefined.

The assay was immunoSEQ multiplex PCR, and TCRdb's table has in-frame clones only and misses some. The sample lists about 14,000 clones; approximately 82% were seen once. Every patient had relapsed following autologous stem cell transplantation, and cohorts differed in brentuximab vedotin exposure. The receptor was derived from a human donor with classical Hodgkin lymphoma. The specimen comprised peripheral blood mononuclear cells (PBMCs), sampled before the second cycle of nivolumab.

The CDR3 DNA reads as TGTGCTAGTGGTTTGGGGGGCGGCACTGAAGCTTTCTTT. Protein product: CASGLGGGTEAFF. The chain links TRBV12-5 to TRBJ1-1; maybe TRBD1 (5 bases). V lost 1 base, J lost 4 bases, and 7 bases lay in between. The CDR3 covers 13 residues. The germline V gene has CDR1 LGHNT and CDR2 FRNRAP.